This TCR beta chain was captured in a study of T-cell memory formation after mild COVID-19. TCRdb re-called the 5' RACE reads with MiXCR, one entry per CDR3 protein. The sample includes about 180,000 distinct CDR3 sequences, 16% of them seen just once. V was shortened by 4 bases and J by 5 bases, with 17 bases between the two germline ends. The CDR3 contains 15 residues. From germline, CDR1 is SGHVS and CDR2 FQNEAQ. V is TRBV7-8 and J is TRBJ1-1; D possibly corresponds to TRBD1 (6 bases). The TCR sequence derives from an adult woman who had mild COVID-19 (a few samples of this study predate the infection). Cell type and time point are not known. Sequenced material: PBMCs or a T cell subset sorted from them (not recorded which). CDR3 amino acids: CASSSTGNRGTEAFF. The CDR3, as DNA: TGTGCCAGCAGCTCCACAGGGAACAGAGGAACTGAAGCTTTCTTT. The full variable domain, its missing parts supplied by reference TRBV7-8 and TRBJ1-1, is GAGVSQSPRYKVAKRGQDVALRCDPISGHVSLFWYQQALGQGPEFLTYFQNEAQLDKSGLPSDRFFAERPEGSVSTLKIQRTQQEDSAVYLCASSSTGNRGTEAFFGQGTRLTVV.